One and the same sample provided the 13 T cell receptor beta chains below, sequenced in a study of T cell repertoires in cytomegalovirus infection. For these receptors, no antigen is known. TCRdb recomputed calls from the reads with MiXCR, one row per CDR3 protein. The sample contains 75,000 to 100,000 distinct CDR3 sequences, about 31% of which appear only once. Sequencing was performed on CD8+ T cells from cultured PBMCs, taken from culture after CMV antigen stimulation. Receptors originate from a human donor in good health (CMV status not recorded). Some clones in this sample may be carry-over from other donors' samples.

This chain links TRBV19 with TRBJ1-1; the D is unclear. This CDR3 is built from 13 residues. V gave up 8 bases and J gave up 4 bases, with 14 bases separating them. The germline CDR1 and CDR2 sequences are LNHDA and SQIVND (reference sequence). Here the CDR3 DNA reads TGTGCCAGTGAACCAGGAGGGAGCACTGAAGCTTTCTTT. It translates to CASEPGGSTEAFF.

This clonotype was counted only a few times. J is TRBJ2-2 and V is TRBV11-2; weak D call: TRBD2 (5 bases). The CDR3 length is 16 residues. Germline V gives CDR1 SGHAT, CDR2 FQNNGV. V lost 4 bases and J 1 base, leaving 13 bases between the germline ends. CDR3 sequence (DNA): TGTGCCAGCAGCTCCTGGACTGAGCTGAACACCGGGGAGCTGTTTTTT. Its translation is CASSSWTELNTGELFF.

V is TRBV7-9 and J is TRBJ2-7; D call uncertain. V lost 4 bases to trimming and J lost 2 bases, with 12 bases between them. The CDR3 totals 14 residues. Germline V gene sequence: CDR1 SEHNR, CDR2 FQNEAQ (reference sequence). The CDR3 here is CASSSLMGPYEQYF. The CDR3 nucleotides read TGTGCCAGCAGCTCCCTCATGGGTCCCTACGAGCAGTACTTC.

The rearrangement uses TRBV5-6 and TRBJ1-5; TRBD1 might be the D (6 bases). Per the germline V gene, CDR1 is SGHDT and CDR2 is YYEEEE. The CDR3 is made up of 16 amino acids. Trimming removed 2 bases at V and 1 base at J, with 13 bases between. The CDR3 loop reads CASSLHGTPSNQPQHF. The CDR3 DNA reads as TGTGCCAGCAGCTTACACGGGACACCCAGCAATCAGCCCCAGCATTTT.

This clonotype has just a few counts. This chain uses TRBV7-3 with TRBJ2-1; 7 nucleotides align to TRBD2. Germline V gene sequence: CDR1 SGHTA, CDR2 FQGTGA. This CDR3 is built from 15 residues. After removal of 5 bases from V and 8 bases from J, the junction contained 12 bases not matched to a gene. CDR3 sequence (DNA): TGTGCCAGCAGCAATACCGGGACTACCAGGGATGAGCAGTTCTTC. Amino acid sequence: CASSNTGTTRDEQFF.

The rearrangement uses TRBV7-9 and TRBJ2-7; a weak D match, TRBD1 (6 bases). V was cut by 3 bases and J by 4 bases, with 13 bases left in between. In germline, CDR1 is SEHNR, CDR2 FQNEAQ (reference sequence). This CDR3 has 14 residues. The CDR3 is CASSFPGTNYEQYF. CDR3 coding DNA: TGTGCCAGCAGCTTCCCCGGGACAAATTACGAGCAGTACTTC.

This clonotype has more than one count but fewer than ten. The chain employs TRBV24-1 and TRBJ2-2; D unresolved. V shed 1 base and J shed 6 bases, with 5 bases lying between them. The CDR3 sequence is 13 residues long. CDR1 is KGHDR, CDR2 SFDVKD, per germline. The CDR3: CATSDLWPGELFF. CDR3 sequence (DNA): TGTGCCACCAGTGATTTATGGCCCGGGGAGCTGTTTTTT.

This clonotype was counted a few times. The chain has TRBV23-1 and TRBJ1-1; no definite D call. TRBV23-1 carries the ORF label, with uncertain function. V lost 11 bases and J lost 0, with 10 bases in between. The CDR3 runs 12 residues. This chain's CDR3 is CAGMDLNTEAFF. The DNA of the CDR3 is TGCGCCGGCATGGACCTGAACACTGAAGCTTTCTTT.

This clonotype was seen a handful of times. CDR3: CASSLDGGTGNSPLHF. CDR3 bases: TGTGCCAGCAGCTTGGATGGGGGAACGGGTAATTCACCCCTCCACTTT. The chain combines TRBV5-6 with TRBJ1-6; tentatively, D is TRBD1 (5 bases). Germline CDR1 is SGHDT and CDR2 is YYEEEE. The ends were cut back, 0 bases at V and 6 bases at J, with 13 bases in the middle. CDR3 length: 16 amino acids.

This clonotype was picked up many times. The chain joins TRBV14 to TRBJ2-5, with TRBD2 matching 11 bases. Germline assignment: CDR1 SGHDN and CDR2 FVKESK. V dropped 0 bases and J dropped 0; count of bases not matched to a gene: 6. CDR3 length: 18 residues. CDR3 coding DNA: TGTGCCAGCAGCCAAGATACTAGCGGGGGACGGTACCAAGAGACCCAGTACTTC. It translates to CASSQDTSGGRYQETQYF. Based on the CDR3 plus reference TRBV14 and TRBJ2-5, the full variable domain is EAGVTQFPSHSVIEKGQTVTLRCDPISGHDNLYWYRRVMGKEIKFLLHFVKESKQDESGMPNNRFLAERTGGTYSTLKVQPAELEDSGVYFCASSQDTSGGRYQETQYFGPGTRLLVL.

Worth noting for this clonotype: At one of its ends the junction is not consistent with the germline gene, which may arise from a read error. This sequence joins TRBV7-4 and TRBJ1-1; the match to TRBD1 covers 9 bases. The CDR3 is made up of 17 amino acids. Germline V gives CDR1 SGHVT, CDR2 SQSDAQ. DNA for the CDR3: TGTGCCAGCAGCTCAGGAGGGACAGGGCTAAAGGGCACTGAAGTTTTCTTT. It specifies CASSSGGTGLKGTEVFF.

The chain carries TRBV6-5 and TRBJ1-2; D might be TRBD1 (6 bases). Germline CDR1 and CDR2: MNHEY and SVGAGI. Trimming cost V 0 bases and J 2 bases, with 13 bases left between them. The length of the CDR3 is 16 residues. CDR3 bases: TGTGCCAGCAGTTACTCAAGGACAGAAGGGAACTATGGCTACACCTTC. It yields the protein CASSYSRTEGNYGYTF.

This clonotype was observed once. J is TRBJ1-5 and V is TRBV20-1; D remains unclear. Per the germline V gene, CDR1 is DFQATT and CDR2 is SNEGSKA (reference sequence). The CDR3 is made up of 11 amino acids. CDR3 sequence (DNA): TGCTTCCTGGAAGGCAATCAGCCCCAGCATTTT. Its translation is CFLEGNQPQHF.